The rows below give T cell receptor beta chains drawn from one sample of a study of CD8 T cells in Susac syndrome. TCRdb recomputed calls from the immunoSEQ multiplex PCR reads with MiXCR, one row per CDR3 protein. This table holds 120,000 or so distinct CDR3 sequences, 90% to 95% found once. The specimen sequenced was CD8+ T cells from PBMCs. The receptors come from a human donor with Susac syndrome. Each CDR3 is given with its conserved first and last residue. The order of the fields is J gene, D gene, V gene, clone size, CDR3 DNA, CDR3 protein. A D gene is named only where the DNA matches it firmly. A clone size is listed for some rows: how often the clone was seen (once, few, many), or a class if it is expanded.

j_gene: TRBJ2-3
d_gene: TRBD1
v_gene: TRBV27
abundance: NA
CDR3nt: TGTGCCACCGGGACAGGGGCAGATACGCAGTATTTT
CDR3aa: CATGTGADTQYF

j_gene: TRBJ2-2
d_gene: NA
v_gene: TRBV9
abundance: NA
CDR3nt: TGTGCCAGCAGCGTAGAGAACCGTGAGAACACCGGGGAGCTGTTTTTT
CDR3aa: CASSVENRENTGELFF

j_gene: TRBJ1-5
d_gene: NA
v_gene: TRBV27
abundance: NA
CDR3nt: TGTGCCAGCAGTTTGCGGACCCCTAATCAGCCCCAGCATTTT
CDR3aa: CASSLRTPNQPQHF

j_gene: TRBJ1-1
d_gene: NA
v_gene: TRBV7-8
abundance: NA
CDR3nt: TGTGCCAGCAGCTTAGGCAGGGGCTGGAGGAACACTGAAGCTTTCTTT
CDR3aa: CASSLGRGWRNTEAFF

j_gene: TRBJ2-5
d_gene: NA
v_gene: TRBV30
abundance: NA
CDR3nt: TGTGCCTGGAGGGCGACAGAGACCCAGTACTTC
CDR3aa: CAWRATETQYF

j_gene: TRBJ2-1
d_gene: NA
v_gene: TRBV7-8
abundance: NA
CDR3nt: TGTGCCAGCAGCATCAAGAGAATAGGACCCTACAATGAGCAGTTCTTC
CDR3aa: CASSIKRIGPYNEQFF

j_gene: TRBJ1-5
d_gene: NA
v_gene: TRBV6-1
abundance: NA
CDR3nt: TGTGCCAGCAGTGAAGCGATTTATCCCGGGAGTCAGCCCCAGCATTTT
CDR3aa: CASSEAIYPGSQPQHF

j_gene: TRBJ2-3
d_gene: NA
v_gene: TRBV9
abundance: NA
CDR3nt: TGTGCCAGCAGCGTAGATACGGGGACCACAGATACGCAGTATTTT
CDR3aa: CASSVDTGTTDTQYF

j_gene: TRBJ2-5
d_gene: TRBD1
v_gene: TRBV7-9
abundance: once
CDR3nt: TGTGCCAGCAGTTACAGGGGGCCCCAAGAGACCCAGTACTTC
CDR3aa: CASSYRGPQETQYF

j_gene: TRBJ1-5
d_gene: NA
v_gene: TRBV28
abundance: NA
CDR3nt: TGTGCCAGCAGCACCGCACAGGAGGCAAGGGATCAGCCCCAGCATTTT
CDR3aa: CASSTAQEARDQPQHF

j_gene: TRBJ1-1
d_gene: TRBD1
v_gene: TRBV4-1
abundance: NA
CDR3nt: TGCGCCAGCAGCAACACAGCGACAGGGGGCACTGAAGCTTTCTTT
CDR3aa: CASSNTATGGTEAFF

j_gene: TRBJ1-6
d_gene: NA
v_gene: TRBV7-9
abundance: NA
CDR3nt: TGTGCCAGCAGCTCCCTCCCCGGGGGGGGCCGGTTTAGGACCCTCCACTTT
CDR3aa: CASSSLPGGGRFRTLHF

j_gene: TRBJ2-7
d_gene: NA
v_gene: TRBV9
abundance: NA
CDR3nt: TGTGCCAGCAGCGTAGAGGGCCCCCCCTACGAGCAGTACTTC
CDR3aa: CASSVEGPPYEQYF

j_gene: TRBJ2-7
d_gene: NA
v_gene: TRBV9
abundance: NA
CDR3nt: TGTGCCAGCAGCCCAGAGGGAAGTAGGTCCTACGAGCAGTACTTC
CDR3aa: CASSPEGSRSYEQYF

j_gene: TRBJ2-7
d_gene: TRBD2
v_gene: TRBV11-2
abundance: NA
CDR3nt: TGTGCCAGCAGCTTAGGTGCTAGCGGGGACTACGAGCAGTACTTC
CDR3aa: CASSLGASGDYEQYF

j_gene: TRBJ2-1
d_gene: NA
v_gene: TRBV7-2
abundance: NA
CDR3nt: TGTGCCAGCAGCCTGATATCTAGTGGCAATGAGCAGTTCTTC
CDR3aa: CASSLISSGNEQFF

j_gene: TRBJ2-1
d_gene: TRBD2
v_gene: TRBV27
abundance: NA
CDR3nt: TGTGCCAGCAGGATTAGCGGGAGGGGCTACAATGAGCAGTTCTTC
CDR3aa: CASRISGRGYNEQFF

j_gene: TRBJ1-4
d_gene: NA
v_gene: TRBV6-5
abundance: NA
CDR3nt: TGTGCCAGCAGTTACTACAACGGGGAAAAACTGTTTTTT
CDR3aa: CASSYYNGEKLFF

j_gene: TRBJ2-5
d_gene: NA
v_gene: TRBV2
abundance: NA
CDR3nt: TGTGCCAGAGGGGCCGGGCCCGGAGAGACCCAGTACTTC
CDR3aa: CARGAGPGETQYF

j_gene: TRBJ2-5
d_gene: TRBD2
v_gene: TRBV14
abundance: NA
CDR3nt: TGTGCCAGCAGCCAAGGAAAAGCGGGAGGCCACCAAGAGACCCAGTACTTC
CDR3aa: CASSQGKAGGHQETQYF

j_gene: TRBJ2-5
d_gene: NA
v_gene: TRBV11-2
abundance: NA
CDR3nt: TGTGCCAGCAGCGGGGACGGTCCGGAGACCCAGTACTTC
CDR3aa: CASSGDGPETQYF

j_gene: TRBJ1-1
d_gene: NA
v_gene: TRBV6-5
abundance: NA
CDR3nt: TGTGCCAGCGACCGGGGGGCAGAAGGCACTGAAGCTTTCTTT
CDR3aa: CASDRGAEGTEAFF

j_gene: TRBJ1-1
d_gene: NA
v_gene: TRBV7-9
abundance: NA
CDR3nt: TGTGCCAGCGGGTTGAACACTGAAGCTTTCTTT
CDR3aa: CASGLNTEAFF

j_gene: TRBJ2-3
d_gene: NA
v_gene: TRBV6-4
abundance: NA
CDR3nt: TGTGCCAGCAGTGAAGGCGCGGCTCTCTGGGATACGCAGTATTTT
CDR3aa: CASSEGAALWDTQYF

j_gene: TRBJ1-1
d_gene: NA
v_gene: TRBV3-1
abundance: NA
CDR3nt: TGTGCCAGCAGCCCCCTACAAAGGGGGACCACTGAAGCTTTCTTT
CDR3aa: CASSPLQRGTTEAFF

j_gene: TRBJ1-2
d_gene: NA
v_gene: TRBV4-1
abundance: NA
CDR3nt: TGCGCCAGCAGCCAAGATGTGCCGGGGGTTTTTCGTGGCTACACCTTC
CDR3aa: CASSQDVPGVFRGYTF

j_gene: TRBJ2-2
d_gene: NA
v_gene: TRBV30
abundance: NA
CDR3nt: TGTGCCTGGAGTGCCGGGACGGACACCGGGGAGCTGTTTTTT
CDR3aa: CAWSAGTDTGELFF

j_gene: TRBJ2-7
d_gene: NA
v_gene: TRBV6-2/TRBV6-3
abundance: NA
CDR3nt: TGTGCCAGCAGTCTAGGACATGGGTCCGACGAGCAGTACTTC
CDR3aa: CASSLGHGSDEQYF

j_gene: TRBJ2-3
d_gene: NA
v_gene: TRBV9
abundance: NA
CDR3nt: TGTGCCAGCAGCCTCTATGAGGATACGCAGTATTTT
CDR3aa: CASSLYEDTQYF

j_gene: TRBJ2-1
d_gene: NA
v_gene: TRBV25-1
abundance: once
CDR3nt: TGTGCCAGCAGTGACCCTTCACATGAGCAGTTCTTC
CDR3aa: CASSDPSHEQFF

j_gene: TRBJ2-1
d_gene: NA
v_gene: TRBV11-2
abundance: NA
CDR3nt: TGTGCCAGCAGCCGACCCACACTACCCTCTAGCTCCTACAATGAGCAGTTCTTC
CDR3aa: CASSRPTLPSSSYNEQFF

j_gene: TRBJ2-7
d_gene: NA
v_gene: TRBV20-1
abundance: NA
CDR3nt: TGCAGTGCTCCCGGGAGATTTGACTACGAGCAGTACTTC
CDR3aa: CSAPGRFDYEQYF

j_gene: TRBJ1-2
d_gene: NA
v_gene: TRBV5-6
abundance: NA
CDR3nt: TGTGCCAGCAGCTTGCACCCGCCCGTGGGCTACACCTTC
CDR3aa: CASSLHPPVGYTF

j_gene: TRBJ2-3
d_gene: TRBD2
v_gene: TRBV7-6
abundance: NA
CDR3nt: TGTGCCAGCAGCTCAAAAGCGGGGGCTACAGATACGCAGTATTTT
CDR3aa: CASSSKAGATDTQYF

j_gene: TRBJ2-7
d_gene: NA
v_gene: TRBV20-1
abundance: NA
CDR3nt: TGCAGTGCTAGTCCCCTGAGACTTGGAAGCTCCTACGAGCAGTACTTC
CDR3aa: CSASPLRLGSSYEQYF

j_gene: TRBJ1-1
d_gene: TRBD1
v_gene: TRBV27
abundance: NA
CDR3nt: TGTGCCAGCAGTTACGGACAGGGGGGTGAAGCTTTCTTT
CDR3aa: CASSYGQGGEAFF

j_gene: TRBJ1-1
d_gene: NA
v_gene: TRBV30
abundance: NA
CDR3nt: TGTGCCTGGAGTGTTGTTGAAGGAATGAACACTGAAGCTTTCTTT
CDR3aa: CAWSVVEGMNTEAFF

j_gene: TRBJ2-1
d_gene: NA
v_gene: TRBV3-1
abundance: NA
CDR3nt: TGTGCCAGCAGCCAAGAGGCGGGGCCCTCCTACAATGAGCAGTTCTTC
CDR3aa: CASSQEAGPSYNEQFF

j_gene: TRBJ2-7
d_gene: NA
v_gene: TRBV7-2
abundance: once
CDR3nt: TGTGCCAGCAGCTTCCGGGACACCGACTCCTACGAGCAGTACTTC
CDR3aa: CASSFRDTDSYEQYF

j_gene: TRBJ1-5
d_gene: TRBD1
v_gene: TRBV12-3/TRBV12-4
abundance: NA
CDR3nt: TGTGCCAGCAGTTCCGGGCCAGGGGGGCAGCCCCAGCATTTT
CDR3aa: CASSSGPGGQPQHF

j_gene: TRBJ2-1
d_gene: NA
v_gene: TRBV6-4
abundance: NA
CDR3nt: TGTGCCAGCAGTGACACGGGGGCGGCGGATGAGCAGTTCTTC
CDR3aa: CASSDTGAADEQFF

j_gene: TRBJ2-7
d_gene: TRBD2
v_gene: TRBV11-2
abundance: NA
CDR3nt: TGTGCCAGCAGCACTGGACTAGCGGGGGACTACGAGCAGTACTTC
CDR3aa: CASSTGLAGDYEQYF

j_gene: TRBJ2-3
d_gene: NA
v_gene: TRBV15
abundance: NA
CDR3nt: TGTGCCACCAGCAGAGACAGGGGAGTAGATACGCAGTATTTT
CDR3aa: CATSRDRGVDTQYF

j_gene: TRBJ1-5
d_gene: TRBD1
v_gene: TRBV27
abundance: NA
CDR3nt: TGTGCCAGCAGTCCTGACAGGGGCCTCGTAGGGCCCCAGCATTTT
CDR3aa: CASSPDRGLVGPQHF

j_gene: TRBJ1-6
d_gene: NA
v_gene: TRBV6-6
abundance: NA
CDR3nt: TGTGCCAGCAGTTACACCGGGGATTCACCCCTCCACTTT
CDR3aa: CASSYTGDSPLHF

j_gene: TRBJ2-5
d_gene: NA
v_gene: TRBV7-9
abundance: NA
CDR3nt: TGTGCCAGCAGCCTACAGGGCCCCGAGACCCAGTACTTC
CDR3aa: CASSLQGPETQYF

j_gene: TRBJ2-3
d_gene: TRBD2
v_gene: TRBV5-1
abundance: NA
CDR3nt: TGCGCCAGCGGCGGACTAGCGGCCACAGATACGCAGTATTTT
CDR3aa: CASGGLAATDTQYF

j_gene: TRBJ1-4
d_gene: NA
v_gene: TRBV9
abundance: NA
CDR3nt: TGTGCCAGCTCCCTGGGGGATGTTGGGAATGAAAAACTGTTTTTT
CDR3aa: CASSLGDVGNEKLFF

j_gene: TRBJ1-2
d_gene: NA
v_gene: TRBV4-1
abundance: NA
CDR3nt: TGCGCCAGCAGCCAAGAGGGAGGCTCCTTCTATGGCTACACCTTC
CDR3aa: CASSQEGGSFYGYTF

j_gene: TRBJ1-5
d_gene: TRBD1
v_gene: TRBV20-1
abundance: NA
CDR3nt: TGCAGTGCTAGAGGCCCCGGACAGGGTTATAGCAATCAGCCCCAGCATTTT
CDR3aa: CSARGPGQGYSNQPQHF

j_gene: TRBJ2-1
d_gene: NA
v_gene: TRBV6-5
abundance: NA
CDR3nt: TGTGCCAGCAGCGAGAACGGGGATTTCTACAATGAGCAGTTCTTC
CDR3aa: CASSENGDFYNEQFF

j_gene: TRBJ2-7
d_gene: NA
v_gene: TRBV5-4
abundance: NA
CDR3nt: TGTGCCAGCAGCTTTCCCAGGGGATACGAGCAGTACTTC
CDR3aa: CASSFPRGYEQYF

j_gene: TRBJ2-1
d_gene: TRBD2
v_gene: TRBV6-2/TRBV6-3
abundance: NA
CDR3nt: TGTGCCAGCAGTCAAGGGACTATCAATGAGCAGTTCTTC
CDR3aa: CASSQGTINEQFF

j_gene: TRBJ1-5
d_gene: NA
v_gene: TRBV19
abundance: NA
CDR3nt: TGTGCCAGTAGTATAATCGACTCGTCGGATCAGCCCCAGCATTTT
CDR3aa: CASSIIDSSDQPQHF

j_gene: TRBJ2-1
d_gene: NA
v_gene: TRBV7-9
abundance: NA
CDR3nt: TGTGCCAGCAGCTTAGAACTAGGAGCCTACAATGAGCAGTTCTTC
CDR3aa: CASSLELGAYNEQFF